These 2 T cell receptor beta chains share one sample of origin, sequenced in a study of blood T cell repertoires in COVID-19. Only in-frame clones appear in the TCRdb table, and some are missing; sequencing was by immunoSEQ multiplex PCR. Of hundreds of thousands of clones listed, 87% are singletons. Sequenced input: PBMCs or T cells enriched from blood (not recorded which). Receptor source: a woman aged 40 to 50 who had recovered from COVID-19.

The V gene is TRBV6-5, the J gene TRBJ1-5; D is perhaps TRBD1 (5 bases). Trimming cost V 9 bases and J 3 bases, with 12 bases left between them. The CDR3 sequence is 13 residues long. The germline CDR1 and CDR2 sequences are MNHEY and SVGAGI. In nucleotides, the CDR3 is TGTGCCAGTTGCAGGGACTTCAATCAGCCCCAGCATTTT. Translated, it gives CASCRDFNQPQHF.

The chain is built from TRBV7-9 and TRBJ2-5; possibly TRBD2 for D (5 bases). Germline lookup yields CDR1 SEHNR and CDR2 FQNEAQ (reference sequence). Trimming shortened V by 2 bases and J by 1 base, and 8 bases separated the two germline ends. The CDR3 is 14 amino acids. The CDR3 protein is CASSLILAQETQYF. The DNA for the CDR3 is TGTGCCAGCAGCTTAATCCTAGCCCAAGAGACCCAGTACTTC.